A selection of T cell receptor beta chains follows, all from one sample in a study of graft-versus-host responses after intestinal transplantation. Their cognate antigens are unknown. Libraries were prepared by immunoSEQ multiplex PCR; TCRdb keeps only in-frame clonotypes and omits some of them. The sample gives over 120,000 clones, about 93% of which show up once; 0.19% is in the top ten. The sequences come from unstimulated CD4+ T cells sorted from spleen or lymph node cells, collected before intestinal transplant. The origin of the receptors is a human donor who received an intestinal transplant. Each CDR3 is given with its conserved first and last residue. Each record gives: clone size, D gene, V gene, J gene, CDR3 length, CDR3 DNA, CDR3 protein. The D gene is left open where the match is weak. Clone size is shown for a subset of rows, as once, few, many or a class of expanded clone.

clone_size: .; d_call: TRBD1; v_call: TRBV5-5; j_call: TRBJ2-1; cdr3_length: 17; cdr3_nt: TGTGCCAGCAGCCTCTGGGCAGGGGGCTTTTCCTACAATGAGCAGTTCTTC; cdr3_aa: CASSLWAGGFSYNEQFF
clone_size: .; d_call: .; v_call: TRBV19; j_call: TRBJ2-1; cdr3_length: 15; cdr3_nt: TGTGCCAGTAGTCCACAGAGCGTCACCTACAATGAGCAGTTCTTC; cdr3_aa: CASSPQSVTYNEQFF
clone_size: .; d_call: .; v_call: TRBV6-5; j_call: TRBJ2-7; cdr3_length: 13; cdr3_nt: TGTGCCAGCACGCGCCTGACCGACTACGAGCAGTACTTC; cdr3_aa: CASTRLTDYEQYF
clone_size: .; d_call: .; v_call: TRBV14; j_call: TRBJ2-7; cdr3_length: 14; cdr3_nt: TGTGCCAGCAGCCCCCATTGGCAGGATTACGAGCAGTACTTC; cdr3_aa: CASSPHWQDYEQYF
clone_size: .; d_call: TRBD2; v_call: TRBV28; j_call: TRBJ2-7; cdr3_length: 15; cdr3_nt: TGTGCCAGCAGACCCACTAGCGGGGGATTACCAGGGCAGTACTTC; cdr3_aa: CASRPTSGGLPGQYF
clone_size: .; d_call: .; v_call: TRBV2; j_call: TRBJ1-1; cdr3_length: 13; cdr3_nt: TGTGCCAGCAGTCTAGAGGACAAGGGGGAAGCTTTCTTT; cdr3_aa: CASSLEDKGEAFF
clone_size: .; d_call: TRBD1; v_call: TRBV7-8; j_call: TRBJ1-5; cdr3_length: 16; cdr3_nt: TGTGCCAGCAGCTTTGGGACAGCTTTTAGCAATCAGCCCCAGCATTTT; cdr3_aa: CASSFGTAFSNQPQHF
clone_size: .; d_call: .; v_call: TRBV7-8; j_call: TRBJ2-3; cdr3_length: 17; cdr3_nt: TGTGCCAGCAGCCTCAGTGGGGCGGGGGCGAGCACAGATACGCAGTATTTT; cdr3_aa: CASSLSGAGASTDTQYF
clone_size: .; d_call: TRBD2; v_call: TRBV28; j_call: TRBJ2-1; cdr3_length: 18; cdr3_nt: TGTGCCAGCAGTTCTCGACTAGCGGGAGGGTTGGGGTACAATGAGCAGTTCTTC; cdr3_aa: CASSSRLAGGLGYNEQFF
clone_size: .; d_call: TRBD2; v_call: TRBV7-9; j_call: TRBJ2-5; cdr3_length: 17; cdr3_nt: TGTGCCAGCAGCTTAGATTTTGGGACTAGCTTGAAAGAGACCCAGTACTTC; cdr3_aa: CASSLDFGTSLKETQYF
clone_size: once; d_call: .; v_call: TRBV5-1; j_call: TRBJ2-3; cdr3_length: 12; cdr3_nt: TGCGCCAGCAGCTTCAGCACAGATACGCAGTATTTT; cdr3_aa: CASSFSTDTQYF
clone_size: once; d_call: .; v_call: TRBV14; j_call: TRBJ2-7; cdr3_length: 14; cdr3_nt: TGTGCCAGCAGCCGAAGAGGGCTTTCCTACGAGCAGTACTTC; cdr3_aa: CASSRRGLSYEQYF
clone_size: .; d_call: .; v_call: TRBV15; j_call: TRBJ2-3; cdr3_length: 16; cdr3_nt: TGTGCCACCAGCCCCCTGGAGCGGGCCCACACAGATACGCAGTATTTT; cdr3_aa: CATSPLERAHTDTQYF
clone_size: once; d_call: .; v_call: TRBV11-1; j_call: TRBJ2-1; cdr3_length: 16; cdr3_nt: TGTGCCAGCAGCTCGTACCAGGGGTCCCTATACAATGAGCAGTTCTTC; cdr3_aa: CASSSYQGSLYNEQFF
clone_size: .; d_call: TRBD1; v_call: TRBV28; j_call: TRBJ2-5; cdr3_length: 15; cdr3_nt: TGTGCCAGCAGTCCCGGACAGGGGAGGGGGGAGACCCAGTACTTC; cdr3_aa: CASSPGQGRGETQYF
clone_size: .; d_call: .; v_call: TRBV6-1; j_call: TRBJ1-1; cdr3_length: 12; cdr3_nt: TGTGCCAGCCCGGCGCCTAACACTGAAGCTTTCTTT; cdr3_aa: CASPAPNTEAFF
clone_size: .; d_call: TRBD2; v_call: TRBV10-3; j_call: TRBJ2-7; cdr3_length: 14; cdr3_nt: TGTGCCATCAGTGAGGGGGGAGGGCCGGGAGAGCAGTACTTC; cdr3_aa: CAISEGGGPGEQYF
clone_size: .; d_call: .; v_call: TRBV5-4; j_call: TRBJ2-1; cdr3_length: 15; cdr3_nt: TGTGCCAGCTTACCCCAGAAGTCTTCCGACCATGAGCAGTTCTTC; cdr3_aa: CASLPQKSSDHEQFF
clone_size: .; d_call: .; v_call: TRBV7-9; j_call: TRBJ1-4; cdr3_length: 14; cdr3_nt: TGTGCCAGCAGCTTAAGCCAGATCGATGAAAAACTGTTTTTT; cdr3_aa: CASSLSQIDEKLFF
clone_size: .; d_call: .; v_call: TRBV30; j_call: TRBJ1-2; cdr3_length: 13; cdr3_nt: TGTGCCTGGAGTGGGTGGCAGACTAGTGGCTACACCTTC; cdr3_aa: CAWSGWQTSGYTF
clone_size: .; d_call: .; v_call: TRBV6-6; j_call: TRBJ2-7; cdr3_length: 16; cdr3_nt: TGTGCCAGCAGTCCCTGGGGCAGGTACCCCTCCTACGAGCAGTACTTC; cdr3_aa: CASSPWGRYPSYEQYF
clone_size: .; d_call: .; v_call: TRBV21-1; j_call: TRBJ2-7; cdr3_length: 18; cdr3_nt: TGTGCCAGCAGCAAAACCCGAGGAACGGGCCAAGGGTCCTACGAGCAGTACTTC; cdr3_aa: CASSKTRGTGQGSYEQYF
clone_size: .; d_call: TRBD1; v_call: TRBV30; j_call: TRBJ1-3; cdr3_length: 15; cdr3_nt: TGTGCCTGGAGTGCGTCAGGGGGCACTGGAAACACCATATATTTT; cdr3_aa: CAWSASGGTGNTIYF
clone_size: once; d_call: TRBD1; v_call: TRBV11-2; j_call: TRBJ2-1; cdr3_length: 14; cdr3_nt: TGTGCCAGCAGCTTGGGACAGTTCAACAATGAGCAGTTCTTC; cdr3_aa: CASSLGQFNNEQFF
clone_size: once; d_call: TRBD2; v_call: TRBV19; j_call: TRBJ2-1; cdr3_length: 17; cdr3_nt: TGTGCCAGTAGTCCTGGGACTAGCGGTAGCTCCTACAATGAGCAGTTCTTC; cdr3_aa: CASSPGTSGSSYNEQFF
clone_size: .; d_call: .; v_call: TRBV6-1; j_call: TRBJ1-5; cdr3_length: 14; cdr3_nt: TGTGCCAGCAGTCTCGGGATTTTCAATCAGCCCCAGCATTTT; cdr3_aa: CASSLGIFNQPQHF
clone_size: .; d_call: .; v_call: TRBV15; j_call: TRBJ2-2; cdr3_length: 15; cdr3_nt: TGTGCCACCAGCAGAGATCAAGCGGGCACCGGGGAGCTGTTTTTT; cdr3_aa: CATSRDQAGTGELFF
clone_size: .; d_call: .; v_call: TRBV11-2; j_call: TRBJ2-1; cdr3_length: 13; cdr3_nt: TGTGCCAGCAGCCACGGGACATCCAATGAGCAGTTCTTC; cdr3_aa: CASSHGTSNEQFF
clone_size: .; d_call: .; v_call: TRBV6-7; j_call: TRBJ2-7; cdr3_length: 9; cdr3_nt: TGTGCCAGCAGCCCCGAGCAGTACTTC; cdr3_aa: CASSPEQYF
clone_size: .; d_call: .; v_call: TRBV6-1; j_call: TRBJ1-2; cdr3_length: 15; cdr3_nt: TGTGCCAGCAGTGATCAGGGTTTGGGTAACTATGGCTACACCTTC; cdr3_aa: CASSDQGLGNYGYTF
clone_size: .; d_call: TRBD1; v_call: TRBV27; j_call: TRBJ2-7; cdr3_length: 16; cdr3_nt: TGTGCCAGCAGTTACCGGACAGGGCTATCGTGGAAAGAGCAGTACTTC; cdr3_aa: CASSYRTGLSWKEQYF
clone_size: .; d_call: .; v_call: TRBV5-5; j_call: TRBJ2-7; cdr3_length: 12; cdr3_nt: TGTGCCAGCAGCTTGGGGTACTACGAGCAGTACTTC; cdr3_aa: CASSLGYYEQYF
clone_size: .; d_call: .; v_call: TRBV9; j_call: TRBJ2-7; cdr3_length: 16; cdr3_nt: TGTGCCAGCAGCCCCGAGCTAGCGAATAAAAACTACGAGCAGTACTTC; cdr3_aa: CASSPELANKNYEQYF
clone_size: .; d_call: .; v_call: TRBV28; j_call: TRBJ2-5; cdr3_length: 16; cdr3_nt: TGTGCCAGCAGCCATACAGGAAAGGGGTACCAAGAGACCCAGTACTTC; cdr3_aa: CASSHTGKGYQETQYF
clone_size: once; d_call: TRBD1; v_call: TRBV25-1; j_call: TRBJ1-4; cdr3_length: 18; cdr3_nt: TGTGCCAGCAGTGAATCCCGACAGGGGCTAGCAACTAATGAAAAACTGTTTTTT; cdr3_aa: CASSESRQGLATNEKLFF
clone_size: .; d_call: TRBD1; v_call: TRBV9; j_call: TRBJ2-1; cdr3_length: 17; cdr3_nt: TGTGCCAGCAGCGCTGGCCGGGGACAGGTTAGGTTGGGCGAGCAGTTCTTC; cdr3_aa: CASSAGRGQVRLGEQFF
clone_size: once; d_call: TRBD2; v_call: TRBV2; j_call: TRBJ2-1; cdr3_length: 15; cdr3_nt: TGTGCCAGCACTTGGGGTACTAGCGGGCGCAATGAGCAGTTCTTC; cdr3_aa: CASTWGTSGRNEQFF
clone_size: .; d_call: .; v_call: TRBV5-1; j_call: TRBJ1-2; cdr3_length: 15; cdr3_nt: TGCGCCAGCAGCTCTTCGGACAGTAGCAACTATGGCTACACCTTC; cdr3_aa: CASSSSDSSNYGYTF
clone_size: .; d_call: .; v_call: TRBV5-8; j_call: TRBJ2-2; cdr3_length: 14; cdr3_nt: TGTGCCAGCGCCCTAGGGGGGAACACCGGGGAGCTGTTTTTT; cdr3_aa: CASALGGNTGELFF
clone_size: few; d_call: .; v_call: TRBV30; j_call: TRBJ1-5; cdr3_length: 17; cdr3_nt: TGTGCCTGGAGTGTAAGGACTGGCAGGACCTCCAATCAGCCCCAGCATTTT; cdr3_aa: CAWSVRTGRTSNQPQHF
clone_size: .; d_call: .; v_call: TRBV28; j_call: TRBJ1-1; cdr3_length: 14; cdr3_nt: TGTGCCAGCAGTTTATCTTACCTCAACACTGAAGCTTTCTTT; cdr3_aa: CASSLSYLNTEAFF
clone_size: .; d_call: .; v_call: TRBV5-6; j_call: TRBJ1-6; cdr3_length: 16; cdr3_nt: TGTGCCAGCAGCGTTGGGGGCGGACTGAGTAATTCACCCCTCCACTTT; cdr3_aa: CASSVGGGLSNSPLHF
clone_size: .; d_call: TRBD2; v_call: TRBV5-1; j_call: TRBJ2-7; cdr3_length: 15; cdr3_nt: TGCGCCAGCAGCACAGGACTAGCGGGAGGGGGCGAGCAGTACTTC; cdr3_aa: CASSTGLAGGGEQYF
clone_size: .; d_call: .; v_call: TRBV19; j_call: TRBJ2-2; cdr3_length: 13; cdr3_nt: TGTGCCAGTCGGACAGACTACACCGGGGAGCTGTTTTTT; cdr3_aa: CASRTDYTGELFF
clone_size: .; d_call: TRBD1; v_call: TRBV6-1; j_call: TRBJ1-2; cdr3_length: 14; cdr3_nt: TGTGCCAGCAGTCGGGGACAGGGATCTTCTGCCTACACCTTC; cdr3_aa: CASSRGQGSSAYTF
clone_size: .; d_call: .; v_call: TRBV13; j_call: TRBJ1-1; cdr3_length: 13; cdr3_nt: TGTGCCAGCAGCCCGAGAGGGAACACTGAAGCTTTCTTT; cdr3_aa: CASSPRGNTEAFF
clone_size: .; d_call: TRBD2; v_call: TRBV18; j_call: TRBJ2-2; cdr3_length: 18; cdr3_nt: TGTGCCAGCTCACCTAGGCGGACTAGCGGGACGAACACCGGGGAGCTGTTTTTT; cdr3_aa: CASSPRRTSGTNTGELFF
clone_size: once; d_call: TRBD2; v_call: TRBV5-1; j_call: TRBJ2-7; cdr3_length: 17; cdr3_nt: TGCGCCAGCAGCAACCTACTAGCGGGAGTGGGGGGCTACGAGCAGTACTTC; cdr3_aa: CASSNLLAGVGGYEQYF
clone_size: few; d_call: TRBD1; v_call: TRBV11-1; j_call: TRBJ1-4; cdr3_length: 15; cdr3_nt: TGTGCCAGCAGCTCAGAAGGACAGGGGGCTGAAAAACTGTTTTTT; cdr3_aa: CASSSEGQGAEKLFF
clone_size: once; d_call: .; v_call: TRBV10-2; j_call: TRBJ2-7; cdr3_length: 15; cdr3_nt: TGCGCCAGCAGTGAAAAGACAGTGAGCTCCTACGAGCAGTACTTC; cdr3_aa: CASSEKTVSSYEQYF
clone_size: .; d_call: .; v_call: TRBV19; j_call: TRBJ1-1; cdr3_length: 14; cdr3_nt: TGTGCCAGTAGTATCGGCAGGTTGAACACTGAAGCTTTCTTT; cdr3_aa: CASSIGRLNTEAFF
clone_size: .; d_call: TRBD1; v_call: TRBV9; j_call: TRBJ1-2; cdr3_length: 16; cdr3_nt: TGTGCCAGCAGCGCTACACCGGGACAGCCGAACTATGGCTACACCTTC; cdr3_aa: CASSATPGQPNYGYTF
clone_size: .; d_call: TRBD2; v_call: TRBV7-7; j_call: TRBJ2-7; cdr3_length: 13; cdr3_nt: TGTGCTAGCGGGCGGGACTTCTCCTACGAGCAGTACTTC; cdr3_aa: CASGRDFSYEQYF
clone_size: few; d_call: TRBD1; v_call: TRBV27; j_call: TRBJ1-5; cdr3_length: 17; cdr3_nt: TGTGCCAGCAGTTTAGGACAGGGGGCAGCGGGCAATCAGCCCCAGCATTTT; cdr3_aa: CASSLGQGAAGNQPQHF
clone_size: .; d_call: .; v_call: TRBV5-1; j_call: TRBJ2-1; cdr3_length: 12; cdr3_nt: TGCGCCAGCAGCCCGGACTGGAATGAGCAGTTCTTC; cdr3_aa: CASSPDWNEQFF
clone_size: .; d_call: .; v_call: TRBV4-2; j_call: TRBJ1-1; cdr3_length: 13; cdr3_nt: TGTGCCAGCAGCGCCCCATCGGGGACTGAAGCTTTCTTT; cdr3_aa: CASSAPSGTEAFF
clone_size: once; d_call: TRBD1; v_call: TRBV30; j_call: TRBJ1-1; cdr3_length: 13; cdr3_nt: TGTGCCTGGAGGACAGGGGAGGGCACTGAAGCTTTCTTT; cdr3_aa: CAWRTGEGTEAFF